This T cell receptor (beta chain) was sequenced in a study of patients and donors after allogeneic stem cell transplantation. Using its own MiXCR run on the RT-PCR reads, TCRdb lists one record per CDR3 protein. The table records approximately 140,000 distinct CDR3 sequences, about two fifths of them present only once. Germline lookup yields CDR1 SGHKS and CDR2 YYEKEE (reference sequence). The CDR3 runs to 16 residues. V shed 6 bases and J shed 5 bases, with 21 bases lying between them. Sequenced sample: blood, either unsorted or a sorted T cell fraction (not recorded which). The rearrangement uses TRBV5-5 and TRBJ1-5, with a tentative D call TRBD1 (6 bases). The TCR was taken from a human donor who was either an allogeneic HSCT recipient or a stem cell or donor lymphocyte infusion donor (not recorded which). It is not recorded whose cells these are; they may come from a transplant donor. This CDR3 is CASNPTAGERHQPQHF. The CDR3 region has the DNA TGTGCCAGCAACCCCACGGCAGGGGAAAGACATCAGCCCCAGCATTTT.